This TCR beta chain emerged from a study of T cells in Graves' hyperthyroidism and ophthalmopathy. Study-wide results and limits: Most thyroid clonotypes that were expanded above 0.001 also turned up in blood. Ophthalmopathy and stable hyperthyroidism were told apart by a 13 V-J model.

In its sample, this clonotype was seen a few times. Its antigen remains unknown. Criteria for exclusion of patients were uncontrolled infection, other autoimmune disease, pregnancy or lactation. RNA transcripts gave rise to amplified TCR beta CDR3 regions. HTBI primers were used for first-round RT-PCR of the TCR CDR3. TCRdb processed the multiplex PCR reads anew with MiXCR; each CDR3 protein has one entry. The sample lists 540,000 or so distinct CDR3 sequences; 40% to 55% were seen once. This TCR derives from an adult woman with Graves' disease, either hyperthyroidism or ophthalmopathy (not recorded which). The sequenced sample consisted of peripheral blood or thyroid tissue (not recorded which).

CDR3 loop: CSGRDSEVDEQYF. The CDR3 bases are TGCAGTGGGAGGGACAGCGAGGTCGACGAGCAGTACTTC. The V and J genes are TRBV20-1 and TRBJ2-7; maybe TRBD1 (7 bases). The CDR3 has 13 amino acids. V was cut by 7 bases and J by 5 bases, with 18 bases left in between. Germline V gene sequence: CDR1 DFQATT, CDR2 SNEGSKA (reference sequence).